One sample yielded the 2 T cell receptor beta chains listed below, sequenced in a study of vaccination and CD4 T cells after COVID-19. Antigens of these TCRs are unknown. Researchers used the Oncomine TCR Beta short-read assay to sequence DNA from cultured CD4+ T cells. TCRdb passed the PCR reads through MiXCR, listing each CDR3 protein once. The profile shows 20,000 to 25,000 distinct CDR3 sequences, around 45% of them singletons. Treatment indicated: 10-day PBMC culture with coronavirus spike peptide pools or control peptides (ViraFEST assay). Sequencing used CD4+ T cells from blood, cultured in vitro, obtained before SARS-CoV-2 vaccination. The receptors originated from a human donor who received a COVID-19 vaccine.

The gene calls are TRBV18 and TRBJ1-2, with 7 bases identical to TRBD1. The CDR3 runs 15 residues. Germline values: CDR1 KGHSH, CDR2 LQKENI. Germline trimming cut 2 bases from V and 5 bases from J; bases unmatched to any gene: 8. The CDR3 region is CASSPTGDGVYGYTF. In DNA form, the CDR3 reads TGTGCCAGCTCACCAACAGGGGACGGGGTGTATGGCTACACCTTC.

The V and J genes are TRBV19 and TRBJ2-7, with D possibly being TRBD1 or TRBD2 (5 bases each). Deletions cut 11 bases from V and 3 bases from J, with 17 bases between. This CDR3 is 13 amino acids long. Germline assignment: CDR1 LNHDA and CDR2 SQIVND (reference sequence). This chain's CDR3 is CARNTGALYEQYF. DNA for the CDR3: TGTGCCCGGAACACCGGGGCCCTCTACGAGCAGTACTTC. The entire variable domain, with the rest obtained from reference TRBV19 and TRBJ2-7, is as follows: DGGITQSPKYLFRKEGQNVTLSCEQNLNHDAMYWYRQDPGQGLRLIYYSQIVNDFQKGDIAEGYSVSREKKESFPLTVTSAQKNPTAFYLCARNTGALYEQYFGPGTRLTVT.